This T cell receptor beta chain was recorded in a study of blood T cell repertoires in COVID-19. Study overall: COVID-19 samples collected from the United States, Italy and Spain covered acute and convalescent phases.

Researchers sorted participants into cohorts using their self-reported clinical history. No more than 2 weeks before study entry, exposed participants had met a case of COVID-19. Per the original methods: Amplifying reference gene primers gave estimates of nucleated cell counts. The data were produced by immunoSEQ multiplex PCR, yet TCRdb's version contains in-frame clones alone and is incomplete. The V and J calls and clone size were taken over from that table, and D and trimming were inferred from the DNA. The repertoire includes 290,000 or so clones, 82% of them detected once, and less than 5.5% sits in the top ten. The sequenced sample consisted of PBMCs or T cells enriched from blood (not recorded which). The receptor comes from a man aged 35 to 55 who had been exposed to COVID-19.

The DNA for the CDR3 is TGCGCCAGCAGCTTGGCCGGGACATGGGAGCAGTTCTTC. Residues: CASSLAGTWEQFF. This rearrangement joins TRBV5-1 to TRBJ2-1; D may be TRBD1 (6 bases). This CDR3 spans 13 amino acids. CDR1 SGHRS and CDR2 YFSETQ come from the germline V gene. V lost 0 bases and J lost 10, with 11 bases in between.